This T cell receptor beta chain derives from a study of identical twins. Study-wide findings and caveats: The abundant beta clonotypes from cord blood had fewer insertions, and memory repertoires had none of this.

V lost 8 bases and J lost 1; bases outside the gene matches: 3. This CDR3 spans 14 amino acids. Germline V gives CDR1 MNHNS, CDR2 SASEGT. Comment on this clonotype: The target antigen is unknown.

The authors used template switching to add a universal primer site and gave cDNA unique molecular identifiers. TCRdb called the 5' RACE reads again in MiXCR, with one record for every CDR3 protein. The sample shows approximately 280,000 distinct CDR3 sequences, more than 6.5% of them seen only once. These same records also appear under a second study, on yellow fever vaccine responses in identical twins.

The TCR sequence derives from a woman aged 18-29 years in good health. The V and J genes are TRBV6-1 and TRBJ2-2, with 8 bases that match TRBD1. Material for sequencing was memory (CD45RO+) T cells sorted from blood. The CDR3 is CASGGQENTGELFF. The CDR3 DNA follows: TGTGCCAGCGGGGGACAGGAGAACACCGGGGAGCTGTTTTTT.